The T cell receptor beta chain described here comes from a study of control samples from healthy donors and cancer patients. TCRdb's table, derived via immunoSEQ multiplex PCR, lists solely in-frame clones and lacks some. The repertoire table contains roughly 200,000 clones. With V trimmed by 6 bases and J by 7 bases, 6 bases remained unmatched. This CDR3 is built from 14 residues. Germline lookup yields CDR1 MNHEY and CDR2 SVGAGI. The sequencing sample was made of blood. The sequence was obtained from a woman aged 25 to 39 in good health. The rearrangement joins TRBV6-5 to TRBJ2-7, with 13 bases that match TRBD2. The DNA of the CDR3 is TGTGCCAGCAGGGACCAGGGACTAGCGGGGGAGCAGTACTTC. Encoded protein: CASRDQGLAGEQYF.